These 30 T cell receptor beta chains originate from one sample sequenced in a study of identical twins. Each CDR3 protein gets one entry after TCRdb re-called the 5' RACE reads with MiXCR. The sample holds hundreds of thousands of distinct CDR3 sequences, around 5.7% seen once. Sequencing was done on a sample of naive T cells sorted from blood. The receptors originated from a man between 18 and 35 years old in good health.

This clonotype was recorded many times. The chain couples TRBV13 to TRBJ2-1; 11 nucleotides line up with TRBD1. The germline V gene has CDR1 PRHDT and CDR2 FYEKMQ (reference sequence). The CDR3 length is 19 residues. The V segment lost 0 bases and the J segment 1 base; nucleotides outside the gene matches: 8. CDR3 DNA sequence: TGTGCCAGCAGCTTAGGGCCTGGGACAGGGGGTCGGTCCTACAATGAGCAGTTCTTC. It translates to CASSLGPGTGGRSYNEQFF.

This clonotype came up a few times. V usage is TRBV7-8 and J usage is TRBJ2-7, with D maybe TRBD2 (6 bases). This CDR3 has 16 residues. CDR1 is SGHVS and CDR2 is FQNEAQ in the germline V gene. The V gene lost 1 base and the J gene lost 0 bases, with 13 bases spanning the gap. The CDR3 here is CASSLENSGSSYEQYV. Written as DNA, the CDR3 is TGTGCCAGCAGCTTAGAAAATAGCGGCAGCTCCTACGAGCAGTACGTC.

The gene calls are TRBV6-2 or TRBV6-3 and TRBJ1-5; a weak D match, TRBD1 (5 bases). Trimming left V 8 bases short and J 4 bases short, with 15 bases between. CDR3 length: 14 amino acids. Germline V gives CDR1 MNHEY, CDR2 SVGEGT. The CDR3 nucleotides read TGTGCCAGCTCCTCCGGGGCTGGGAATCAGCCCCAGCATTTT. Translated: CASSSGAGNQPQHF.

In this sample, this clonotype turned up many times. CDR3 in amino acids: CSVEGLAGQGSYNEQFF. The CDR3 nucleotides read TGCAGCGTTGAAGGACTAGCGGGCCAAGGCTCCTACAATGAGCAGTTCTTC. The chain recombines TRBV29-1 with TRBJ2-1; TRBD2 agrees at 10 bases. The CDR3 spans 17 residues. Germline values: CDR1 SQVTM, CDR2 ANQGSEA. Germline trimming cut 1 base from V and 0 bases from J; bases unmatched to any gene: 6.

This clonotype appeared a few times. This chain joins TRBV30 and TRBJ2-1; D is undetermined. CDR3 size: 14 residues. From germline, CDR1 is GTSNPN and CDR2 SVGIG (reference sequence). V was pared by 5 bases and J by 2 bases, with 13 bases between. DNA of the CDR3: TGTGCCTGGGGCAGTGTGGGAACCTACAATGAGCAGTTCTTC. Amino acids: CAWGSVGTYNEQFF.

This clonotype has a count of ten or more. The rearrangement uses TRBV5-1 and TRBJ2-1, with a tentative D call TRBD1 (5 bases). CDR1 and CDR2 (germline): SGHRS, YFSETQ. This CDR3 is 15 amino acids long. V shed 2 bases and J shed 6 bases, with 15 bases lying between them. The CDR3 DNA reads TGCGCCAGCAGCTTTGGCAGGGCCTCCGCCAATGAGCAGTTCTTC. Amino acid sequence: CASSFGRASANEQFF.

This clonotype was picked up many times. The V gene is TRBV5-1, the J gene TRBJ2-3, with TRBD2 matching over 13 bases. In germline, CDR1 is SGHRS, CDR2 YFSETQ. The J segment lost 6 bases and the V segment lost 4 bases, leaving 5 bases of the junction unmatched. The CDR3 is 15 amino acids. CDR3 residues: CASSLTSGRADTQYF. CDR3 DNA sequence: TGCGCCAGCAGCCTTACTAGCGGGAGGGCTGATACGCAGTATTTT. Supplemented by reference TRBV5-1 and TRBJ2-3, the full variable domain reads KAGVTQTPRYLIKTRGQQVTLSCSPISGHRSVSWYQQTPGQGLQFLFEYFSETQRNKGNFPGRFSGRQFSNSRSEMNVSTLELGDSALYLCASSLTSGRADTQYFGPGTRLTVL.

This clonotype appeared many times. The chain recombines TRBV29-1 with TRBJ2-3, with unresolved D. Germline V gene data show CDR1 as SQVTM and CDR2 as ANQGSEA. The CDR3 runs to 13 residues. V was clipped by 1 base and J by 0 bases, with 5 bases between them. The CDR3 DNA follows: TGCAGCGTTGAAGGGGGTAGCACAGATACGCAGTATTTT. The encoded protein is CSVEGGSTDTQYF.

This clonotype has a count of ten or more. The CDR3 region is CAISVQGSNQPQHF. DNA for the CDR3: TGTGCCATCAGTGTCCAGGGTAGCAATCAGCCCCAGCATTTT. This chain connects TRBV10-3 to TRBJ1-5, with D maybe TRBD1 (5 bases). Germline CDR1 is ENHRY and CDR2 is SYGVKD. This CDR3 region has 14 residues. The V end was cut by 4 bases, the J end by 0 bases, with 7 bases between.

This clonotype was counted at least ten times. This rearrangement joins TRBV20-1 to TRBJ1-5; D unclear. This CDR3 contains 15 residues. From germline, CDR1 is DFQATT and CDR2 SNEGSKA (reference sequence). V was pared by 0 bases and J by 1 base, with 10 bases between. The CDR3 DNA follows: TGCAGTGCTAGAGATAGGGTGTCGAGCAATCAGCCCCAGCATTTT. It specifies CSARDRVSSNQPQHF.

This clonotype has a count of ten or more. The chain is built from TRBV27 and TRBJ2-4, with D unclear. The V end lost 3 bases, the J end lost 4 bases, and 13 bases lay between the germline ends. Germline CDR1 is MNHEY and CDR2 is SMNVEV (reference sequence). The CDR3 has 15 amino acids. CDR3 in amino acids: CASSLVVGGKNIQYF. For the CDR3, the DNA is TGTGCCAGCAGTTTGGTTGTGGGCGGTAAAAACATTCAGTACTTC.

The chain couples TRBV5-1 to TRBJ2-2; TRBD1 aligns across 9 bases. The germline V gene has CDR1 SGHRS and CDR2 YFSETQ. With 4 bases clipped from V and 0 bases from J, the junction kept 4 bases outside the gene matches. The CDR3 loop spans 16 amino acids. CDR3 residues: CASSLGQGTNTGELFF. The CDR3, as DNA: TGCGCCAGCAGCCTGGGACAGGGCACGAACACCGGGGAGCTGTTTTTT.

The chain recombines TRBV30 with TRBJ2-2; 14 bases are a match to TRBD2. The CDR3 covers 16 residues. Trimming took 2 bases from V and 6 from J; bases not matched to a gene: 5. Per germline, CDR1 GTSNPN and CDR2 SVGIG (reference sequence). CDR3 region: CAWSLPGLAGAGELFF. The CDR3 bases are TGTGCCTGGAGTCTCCCGGGACTAGCGGGAGCCGGGGAGCTGTTTTTT.

This clonotype was seen ten or more times. The chain links TRBV29-1 to TRBJ1-3; D remains ambiguous. The CDR3 length is 14 residues. V was clipped by 6 bases and J by 1 base, with 13 bases between them. Germline CDR1 and CDR2: SQVTM and ANQGSEA. The CDR3 DNA reads as TGCAGCGTCGTCCTCGGTGATTCTGGAAACACCATATATTTT. Its protein is CSVVLGDSGNTIYF.

This clonotype showed up just a few times. The chain links TRBV4-3 to TRBJ2-6; D may match TRBD1 or TRBD2 (5 bases each). This CDR3 region has 18 residues. CDR1 is LGHNA and CDR2 is YSLEER in the germline V gene. The V end lost 0 bases, the J end lost 0 bases, and 12 bases lay between the germline ends. The CDR3 loop reads CASSQDWYGASGANVLTF. For the CDR3, the DNA is TGCGCCAGCAGCCAAGATTGGTACGGGGCCTCTGGGGCCAACGTCCTGACTTTC.

The CDR3 coding sequence is TGTGCCAGCACCACAGGGGCGGGAGTGAGGAATGAGCAGTTCTTC. Translated: CASTTGAGVRNEQFF. This sequence joins TRBV12-3 or TRBV12-4 and TRBJ2-1; perhaps D is TRBD1 or TRBD2 (7 bases each). V gave up 7 bases and J gave up 7 bases, with 20 bases separating them. The CDR3 loop spans 15 amino acids.

The sample holds many counts of this clonotype. The chain carries TRBV27 and TRBJ2-7; 9 positions agree with TRBD2. CDR1 MNHEY and CDR2 SMNVEV come from the germline V gene (reference sequence). The CDR3 contains 15 residues. With V trimmed by 2 bases and J by 2 bases, 4 bases remained unmatched. CDR3 region: CASSLVSGRPYEQYV. The CDR3 DNA reads as TGTGCCAGCAGTTTAGTTAGCGGGAGACCCTACGAGCAGTACGTC.

This clonotype has ten or more counts. The V gene is TRBV12-3 or TRBV12-4, the J gene TRBJ2-1, with D possibly matching TRBD2 (6 bases). CDR3 size: 12 residues. The V and J ends lost 6 bases and 8 bases respectively, with 11 bases between them. The CDR3 is CASREGVDEQFF. DNA of the CDR3: TGTGCCAGCAGGGAGGGAGTTGATGAGCAGTTCTTC.

This chain links TRBV6-2 or TRBV6-3 with TRBJ2-3, with 7 bases lining up with TRBD2. With V trimmed by 7 bases and J by 5 bases, 9 bases remained unmatched. CDR3 size: 14 residues. The germline CDR1 and CDR2 sequences are MNHEY and SVGEGT. The DNA for the CDR3 is TGTGCCAGCAAGGTCCGGGAGGCCGGAGATACGCAGTATTTT. It translates to CASKVREAGDTQYF.

This clonotype showed up just a few times. The chain joins TRBV6-5 to TRBJ2-7; D is undetermined. The CDR3 length is 12 residues. From germline, CDR1 is MNHEY and CDR2 SVGAGI. Trimming left V 2 bases short and J 5 bases short, with 7 bases between. CDR3: CASSYTRDEQYF. The DNA for the CDR3 is TGTGCCAGCAGTTACACGAGAGACGAGCAGTACTTC.

This chain uses TRBV7-8 with TRBJ2-5; 9 bases match TRBD2. Germline trimming cut 7 bases from V and 2 bases from J; bases unmatched to any gene: 8. The CDR3 is 15 amino acids. Germline lookup yields CDR1 SGHVS and CDR2 FQNEAQ. CDR3 sequence (DNA): TGTGCCAGCATCGAAAGGCGGGGGGGGCAAGAGACCCAGTACTTC. Amino acid sequence: CASIERRGGQETQYF. The complete variable domain, with remaining parts taken from reference TRBV7-8 and TRBJ2-5, reads GAGVSQSPRYKVAKRGQDVALRCDPISGHVSLFWYQQALGQGPEFLTYFQNEAQLDKSGLPSDRFFAERPEGSVSTLKIQRTQQEDSAVYLCASIERRGGQETQYFGPGTRLLVL.

The J gene is TRBJ2-5, the V gene TRBV10-2; D is undetermined. The length of the CDR3 is 13 residues. The ends were cut back, 4 bases at V and 4 bases at J, with 10 bases in the middle. The germline V gene has CDR1 WSHSY and CDR2 SAAADI. The CDR3 loop is CASSVSVGETQYF. The CDR3 nucleotides are TGCGCCAGCAGTGTCAGTGTGGGAGAGACCCAGTACTTC.

Only a few counts were recorded for this clonotype. This rearrangement joins TRBV4-1 to TRBJ1-5; perhaps TRBD1 as D (5 bases). The CDR3 length is 15 residues. Deletions cut 0 bases from V and 4 bases from J, with 10 bases between. Germline lookup yields CDR1 MGHRA and CDR2 YSYEKL. The CDR3 loop reads CASSQEGSGNQPQHF. The CDR3 DNA reads TGCGCCAGCAGCCAAGAAGGTTCAGGGAATCAGCCCCAGCATTTT.

In this sample, this clonotype turned up a few times. The gene calls are TRBV7-2 and TRBJ1-2; tentatively, D is TRBD1 (5 bases). CDR3 size: 14 residues. The ends were cut back, 4 bases at V and 4 bases at J, with 13 bases in the middle. Germline loops: CDR1 SGHTA, CDR2 FQGNSA. The CDR3 sequence is CASSSPGASYGYTF. In DNA, the CDR3 is TGTGCCAGCAGCTCCCCCGGGGCATCCTATGGCTACACCTTC.

This clonotype occurred once. V gene TRBV5-1 combines with J gene TRBJ1-1; TRBD1 is a possible D gene (5 bases). The V end was cut by 4 bases, the J end by 2 bases, with 9 bases between. The CDR3 is 13 residues long. Germline V CDR1 and CDR2: SGHRS, YFSETQ. The CDR3 DNA reads TGCGCCAGCAGCGGGGGTTATAACACTGAAGCTTTCTTT. This codes for CASSGGYNTEAFF.

This clonotype was seen more than once but under ten times. V and J are TRBV5-1 and TRBJ2-3; D possibly uses TRBD1 or TRBD2 (6 bases each). The germline CDR1 and CDR2 sequences are SGHRS and YFSETQ. The CDR3 is 13 residues long. V was cut by 2 bases and J by 5 bases, with 9 bases left in between. In DNA form, the CDR3 reads TGCGCCAGCAGCTTAGGGGGGCAAGATACGCAGTATTTT. This sequence encodes CASSLGGQDTQYF.

This clonotype came up a few times. The V gene is TRBV24-1, the J gene TRBJ1-2; a weak D match, TRBD1 (5 bases). V gave up 5 bases and J gave up 4 bases, with 10 bases separating them. Germline loops: CDR1 KGHDR, CDR2 SFDVKD. The CDR3 sequence is 13 residues long. CDR3: CATSGRDAYGYTF. As DNA, the CDR3 is TGTGCCACCAGTGGCAGGGACGCCTATGGCTACACCTTC.

This clonotype has just a few counts. This sequence joins TRBV7-8 and TRBJ2-5; 10 bases fit TRBD2. This CDR3 is built from 18 residues. Germline CDR1 SGHVS, CDR2 FQNEAQ. With V trimmed by 5 bases and J by 5 bases, 17 bases remained unmatched. CDR3: CASSPRWGSGRAYETQYF. CDR3 coding DNA: TGTGCCAGCAGCCCGAGATGGGGGAGCGGGAGGGCCTATGAGACCCAGTACTTC.

The table lists this clonotype with a few counts. This rearrangement joins TRBV6-4 to TRBJ2-5, with TRBD2 matching 13 bases. CDR3 length equals 15 residues. Germline V gene lookup returns CDR1 MRHNA and CDR2 SNTAGT. J lost 5 bases, V lost 4 bases, and 4 bases had no gene match. The CDR3 loop is CASSAGTSGMETQYF. The CDR3 bases are TGTGCCAGCAGTGCCGGGACTAGCGGGATGGAGACCCAGTACTTC.

Ten or more counts support this clonotype. The gene calls are TRBV15 and TRBJ1-5; 9 bases agree with TRBD1. This CDR3 comprises 16 residues. The J segment lost 5 bases and the V segment lost 0 bases, leaving 5 bases of the junction unmatched. Germline V lookup: CDR1 LNHNV, CDR2 YYDKDF (reference sequence). The CDR3 nucleotides read TGTGCCACCAGCAGAGAGGGACAGGGACGATATCAGCCCCAGCATTTT. This gives the protein CATSREGQGRYQPQHF.